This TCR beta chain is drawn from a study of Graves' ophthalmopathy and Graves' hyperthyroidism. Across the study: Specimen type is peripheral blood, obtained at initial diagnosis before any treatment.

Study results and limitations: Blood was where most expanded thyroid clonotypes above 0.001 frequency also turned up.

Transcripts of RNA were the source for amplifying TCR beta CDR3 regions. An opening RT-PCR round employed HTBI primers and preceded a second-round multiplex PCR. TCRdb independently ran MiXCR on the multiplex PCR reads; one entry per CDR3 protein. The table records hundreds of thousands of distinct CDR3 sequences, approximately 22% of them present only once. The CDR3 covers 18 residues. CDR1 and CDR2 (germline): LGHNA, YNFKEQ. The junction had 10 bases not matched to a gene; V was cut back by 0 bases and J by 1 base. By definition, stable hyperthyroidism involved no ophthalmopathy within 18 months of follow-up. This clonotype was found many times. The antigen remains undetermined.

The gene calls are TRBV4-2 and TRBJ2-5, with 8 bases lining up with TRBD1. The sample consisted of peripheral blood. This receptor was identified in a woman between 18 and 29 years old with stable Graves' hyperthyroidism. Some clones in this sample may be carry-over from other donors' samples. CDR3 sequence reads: CASSQELQGAPAQETQYF. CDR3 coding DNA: TGTGCCAGCAGCCAAGAGCTTCAGGGGGCGCCTGCCCAAGAGACCCAGTACTTC.